Below, 27 T cell receptor beta chains from the same sample are listed, as sequenced in a study of T-cell reconstitution after alpha-beta-depleted transplantation in children. Preparation of the TCRbeta library involved a method that used unique molecular identifiers. A single record per CDR3 protein comes from TCRdb applying MiXCR to the PCR reads. The table records some 640,000 distinct CDR3 sequences, around 16% of them present only once. This specimen was PBMCs from the stem cell graft donor, taken from the stem cell graft. The receptor set was obtained from a human donor who donated a stem cell graft to a child with acute myeloid leukemia.

The sample holds a few counts of this clonotype. The genes are TRBV15 and TRBJ2-7, with D hard to call. The length of the CDR3 is 15 residues. Germline CDR1 is LNHNV and CDR2 is YYDKDF (reference sequence). V was shortened by 7 bases and J by 0 bases, with 16 bases between the two germline ends. This CDR3 is CATKPYGGTSYEQYF. The DNA of the CDR3 is TGTGCCACCAAGCCGTACGGTGGAACCTCCTACGAGCAGTACTTC.

The genes are TRBV20-1 and TRBJ2-1, with 10 bases lining up with TRBD1. V lost 4 bases, J lost 0 bases, and 9 bases stayed unmatched. The germline CDR1 and CDR2 sequences are DFQATT and SNEGSKA (reference sequence). The CDR3 loop spans 17 amino acids. As DNA, the CDR3 is TGCAGTGCTAACTACGACAGGGGGCCGAGCTCCTACAATGAGCAGTTCTTC. It is translated as CSANYDRGPSSYNEQFF.

This clonotype was seen a handful of times. V gene TRBV20-1 combines with J gene TRBJ2-1; possibly TRBD1 or TRBD2 for D (7 bases each). This CDR3 has 15 residues. The germline CDR1 and CDR2 sequences are DFQATT and SNEGSKA (reference sequence). The germline V and J ends were trimmed by 1 base and 9 bases, with 19 bases remaining between them. CDR3 sequence: CSARGGQGGKGEQFF. CDR3 in DNA: TGCAGTGCTAGAGGAGGGCAGGGGGGGAAGGGTGAGCAGTTCTTC.

The chain is built from TRBV30 and TRBJ1-2, with 8 nucleotides matching TRBD1. The CDR3 totals 15 residues. V was clipped by 3 bases and J by 4 bases; unmatched bases: 10. Germline CDR1 is GTSNPN and CDR2 is SVGIG (reference sequence). CDR3 amino acids: CAWRRGTGDVYGYTF. The CDR3 nucleotides read TGTGCCTGGAGACGAGGGACAGGAGACGTCTATGGCTACACCTTC. The full variable domain, in which reference TRBV30 and TRBJ1-2 provide the parts outside the CDR3, is SQTIHQWPATLVQPVGSPLSLECTVEGTSNPNLYWYRQAAGRGLQLLFYSVGIGQISSEVPQNLSASRPQDRQFILSSKKLLLSDSGFYLCAWRRGTGDVYGYTFGSGTRLTVV.

This clonotype appeared a few times. V and J are TRBV25-1 and TRBJ1-1; TRBD1 agrees at 7 bases. V shed 3 bases, J shed 4 bases, and the junction held 5 bases outside the gene matches. The CDR3 runs to 14 residues. CDR1 MGHDK and CDR2 SYGVNS come from the germline V gene. The CDR3 region is CASSETGKATEAFF. CDR3 bases: TGTGCCAGCAGTGAGACAGGGAAAGCCACTGAAGCTTTCTTT.

This clonotype appeared many times. The chain combines TRBV12-3 or TRBV12-4 with TRBJ2-4; D gene uncertain. CDR3 length: 16 residues. Trimming stripped 5 bases from V and 1 base from J, with 15 bases between. The CDR3 spells CASSPFQASAKNIQYF. CDR3 bases: TGTGCCAGCAGTCCCTTCCAGGCGTCGGCCAAAAACATTCAGTACTTC.

This clonotype was counted ten times or more. In DNA form, the CDR3 reads TGCAGTGCTAGCCCTGGACAGGACGCGGATGGCTACACCTTC. The encoded protein is CSASPGQDADGYTF. V usage is TRBV20-1 and J usage is TRBJ1-2; 7 bases are a match to TRBD1. With V trimmed by 3 bases and J by 6 bases, 10 bases remained unmatched. CDR3 length: 14 residues. Germline V CDR1 and CDR2: DFQATT, SNEGSKA (reference sequence).

This clonotype has just a few counts. The CDR3 loop reads CSAREWGTDYGYTF. For the CDR3, the DNA is TGCAGTGCTAGAGAGTGGGGGACCGACTATGGCTACACCTTC. The chain carries TRBV20-1 and TRBJ1-2; D is possibly TRBD1 (5 bases). Looked up from germline, CDR1 is DFQATT and CDR2 is SNEGSKA (reference sequence). V was pared by 0 bases and J by 3 bases, with 11 bases between. This CDR3 spans 14 amino acids.

This clonotype was seen a few times. The chain links TRBV7-8 to TRBJ1-4, with a weak D call TRBD1 (6 bases). Germline V gene lookup returns CDR1 SGHVS and CDR2 FQNEAQ. This CDR3 is built from 15 residues. Trimming left V 1 base short and J 3 bases short, with 9 bases between. CDR3 in amino acids: CASSLVPGANEKLFF. The CDR3 bases are TGTGCCAGCAGCTTAGTTCCAGGGGCTAATGAAAAACTGTTTTTT.

The chain combines TRBV12-3 or TRBV12-4 with TRBJ2-1, with TRBD1 identical over 7 bases. The CDR3 is 15 residues long. The ends lost 4 bases at V and 2 bases at J; junction bases unmatched: 5. The CDR3 nucleotides are TGTGCCAGCAGTTCGAGGACAGGCCCCTACAATGAGCAGTTCTTC. Protein: CASSSRTGPYNEQFF.

Ten or more counts support this clonotype. The chain links TRBV6-5 to TRBJ2-1, with a weak D call TRBD2 (5 bases). Per germline, CDR1 MNHEY and CDR2 SVGAGI. Trimming pared 0 bases from V and 6 bases from J, leaving 6 bases between. The CDR3 is 13 amino acids. The CDR3 protein is CASSYSSANEQFF. CDR3 coding DNA: TGTGCCAGCAGTTACTCTAGCGCCAATGAGCAGTTCTTC.

This clonotype was seen many times. This chain joins TRBV6-1 and TRBJ2-3, with D perhaps TRBD2 (6 bases). CDR1 MNHNS and CDR2 SASEGT come from the germline V gene. V lost 7 bases, J lost 0 bases, and 11 bases lay in between. This CDR3 comprises 14 residues. CDR3 amino acids: CASNPGTSTDTQYF. In DNA, the CDR3 is TGTGCCAGCAACCCCGGGACTAGCACAGATACGCAGTATTTT.

The table lists this clonotype with many counts. V and J are TRBV20-1 and TRBJ1-4; D gene unclear. V was trimmed by 2 bases and J by 7 bases, leaving 8 bases between them. Germline loops: CDR1 DFQATT, CDR2 SNEGSKA (reference sequence). The CDR3 consists of 12 residues. DNA of the CDR3: TGCAGTGCTAGACCTAGAGGTGAAAAACTGTTTTTT. Translating gives CSARPRGEKLFF.

This chain joins TRBV28 and TRBJ2-1; perhaps TRBD1 as D (6 bases). This CDR3 comprises 14 residues. The germline gives CDR1 MDHEN, CDR2 SYDVKM. Trimming left V 6 bases short and J 10 bases short, with 19 bases between. The CDR3 spells CASSPVGALGEQFF. The CDR3 DNA sequence: TGTGCCAGCAGCCCTGTGGGGGCCCTGGGGGAGCAGTTCTTC.

This clonotype has a count of ten or more. The genes are TRBV5-6 and TRBJ1-3; no firm D call. The CDR3 runs to 14 residues. CDR1 is SGHDT, CDR2 YYEEEE, per germline. V gave up 0 bases and J gave up 4 bases, with 8 bases separating them. As DNA, the CDR3 is TGTGCCAGCAGCTTGGTGGGATTCGGAAACACCATATATTTT. It encodes CASSLVGFGNTIYF.

This clonotype was counted at least ten times. The chain employs TRBV20-1 and TRBJ2-3; the D gene is possibly TRBD2 (7 bases). V lost 4 bases, J lost 8 bases, and 22 bases lay in between. The germline V gene has CDR1 DFQATT and CDR2 SNEGSKA (reference sequence). The CDR3 totals 15 residues. For the CDR3, the DNA is TGCAGTGCTAAAGATAGAGGGGGGGGCATAGGTACGCAGTATTTT. This encodes CSAKDRGGGIGTQYF.

Ten or more counts support this clonotype. J is TRBJ1-5 and V is TRBV4-3, with 7 nucleotides matching TRBD1. The CDR3 sequence is 14 residues long. V lost 8 bases, J lost 5 bases, and 9 bases stayed unmatched. Germline V gene lookup returns CDR1 LGHNA and CDR2 YSLEER. CDR3 loop: CASGPTGLHQPQHF. DNA of the CDR3: TGCGCCAGCGGGCCGACAGGGTTGCATCAGCCCCAGCATTTT.

This clonotype was counted only a few times. The gene calls are TRBV20-1 and TRBJ1-3, with D tentatively TRBD1 (5 bases). This CDR3 has 17 residues. V was shortened by 6 bases and J by 1 base, with 22 bases between the two germline ends. Germline-derived CDR1 and CDR2 are DFQATT and SNEGSKA (reference sequence). The CDR3 DNA sequence: TGCAGTGCCGGGGGAGGGGCAGGGCTGGAGTCTGGAAACACCATATATTTT. It specifies CSAGGGAGLESGNTIYF.

There are many counts of this clonotype. The V call is TRBV20-1, the J call TRBJ1-1; 9 bases are shared with TRBD1. This CDR3 spans 14 amino acids. J gave up 4 bases and V 3 bases, and 6 bases lay outside the gene matches. Germline V gene data show CDR1 as DFQATT and CDR2 as SNEGSKA (reference sequence). The CDR3 nucleotides are TGCAGTGCTAGCGGACAGGGGTCGGGCACTGAAGCTTTCTTT. Translating gives CSASGQGSGTEAFF.

The chain employs TRBV7-9 and TRBJ1-1; TRBD1 might be the D (5 bases). The CDR3 totals 14 residues. V was shortened by 6 bases and J by 3 bases, with 14 bases between the two germline ends. Germline lookup yields CDR1 SEHNR and CDR2 FQNEAQ (reference sequence). CDR3 nucleotides: TGTGCCAGCAGACCCAGGACGGGGGACACTGAAGCTTTCTTT. This encodes CASRPRTGDTEAFF.

The table lists this clonotype with many counts. The chain is built from TRBV20-1 and TRBJ2-5, with a tentative D call TRBD2 (6 bases). The CDR3 is 16 residues long. The germline V gene encodes CDR1 DFQATT and CDR2 SNEGSKA (reference sequence). The ends were cut back, 5 bases at V and 4 bases at J, with 23 bases in the middle. The CDR3: CSAGMRGILGGETQYF. CDR3 nucleotide sequence: TGCAGTGCTGGCATGCGGGGAATATTGGGAGGAGAGACCCAGTACTTC.

At least ten counts were recorded for this clonotype. The V and J genes are TRBV20-1 and TRBJ1-6; D is uncertain. CDR3 size: 16 residues. Germline assignment: CDR1 DFQATT and CDR2 SNEGSKA (reference sequence). Trimming left V 0 bases short and J 0 bases short, with 9 bases between. Written as DNA, the CDR3 is TGCAGTGCTAGAGATTCGTGGGACTCCTATAATTCACCCCTCCACTTT. Translating it yields CSARDSWDSYNSPLHF.

This chain joins TRBV28 and TRBJ2-7; 7 bases match TRBD1. Germline V gene sequence: CDR1 MDHEN, CDR2 SYDVKM. Trimming at V came to 3 bases and at J to 6 bases, leaving 5 bases not matched to a gene. This CDR3 is 13 amino acids long. CDR3: CASSFLTGSEQYV. CDR3 sequence (DNA): TGTGCCAGCAGTTTTTTGACAGGGTCCGAGCAGTACGTC.

Ten or more counts support this clonotype. The chain is built from TRBV20-1 and TRBJ2-7, with 8 bases aligning to TRBD1. After removal of 0 bases from V and 2 bases from J, the junction contained 9 bases not matched to a gene. CDR3 length equals 16 residues. The V gene's germline CDR1 is DFQATT and CDR2 SNEGSKA (reference sequence). The CDR3 loop reads CSARDLLGQAPYEQYF. As DNA, the CDR3 is TGCAGTGCTAGAGATCTATTGGGACAGGCCCCCTACGAGCAGTACTTC.

This clonotype occurred many times. The V call is TRBV25-1, the J call TRBJ1-6; a weak D match, TRBD1 (5 bases). Germline CDR1 reads MGHDK; CDR2 reads SYGVNS. Trimming took 5 bases from V and 9 from J, leaving 14 bases between them. This CDR3 has 14 residues. CDR3 coding DNA: TGTGCCAGCAGTTTTCAAGGGGCGCCTTCACCCCTCCACTTT. This sequence encodes CASSFQGAPSPLHF.

This clonotype was found many times. The genes are TRBV20-1 and TRBJ2-5; 10 bases map to TRBD2. Unmatched junction bases numbered 8, after V lost 6 bases and J lost 4 bases. The CDR3 sequence is 14 residues long. The germline V gene encodes CDR1 DFQATT and CDR2 SNEGSKA (reference sequence). The CDR3 protein is CSALLLAGVETQYF. In nucleotides, the CDR3 is TGCAGTGCCCTCCTTCTAGCGGGGGTAGAGACCCAGTACTTC.

This clonotype was seen many times. CDR3 sequence reads: CASSVTGDNSPLHF. CDR3 in DNA: TGCGCCAGCAGCGTGACAGGGGATAATTCACCCCTCCACTTT. The rearrangement links TRBV10-2 to TRBJ1-6; 8 bases map to TRBD1. Germline V CDR1 and CDR2: WSHSY, SAAADI. This CDR3 is built from 14 residues. V lost 6 bases and J lost 5; bases outside the gene matches: 3.